These 15 T cell receptor beta chains were sequenced from one sample in a study of T cells in Graves' hyperthyroidism and ophthalmopathy. RNA transcripts gave rise to amplified TCR beta CDR3 regions. HTBI primers were used for first-round RT-PCR of the TCR CDR3. In TCRdb, the multiplex PCR reads were re-called with MiXCR into one record per CDR3 protein. Among about 130,000 distinct CDR3 sequences, around 20% were seen once, and the ten largest hold 65% to 80%. The sequenced sample consisted of blood. The receptors stem from a woman aged 45-65 years with Graves' hyperthyroidism that later progressed to Graves' ophthalmopathy.

This clonotype has at least ten counts. The gene calls are TRBV20-1 and TRBJ2-7, with 9 bases fitting TRBD1. Germline values: CDR1 DFQATT, CDR2 SNEGSKA (reference sequence). The CDR3 runs to 19 residues. The J segment lost 0 bases and the V segment lost 2 bases, leaving 17 bases of the junction unmatched. The CDR3 DNA is TGCAGTGCTAGACCCCTCCCCGGGACAGGGAAGCAGCTCTCCTACGAGCAGTACTTC. The encoded protein is CSARPLPGTGKQLSYEQYF.

The rearrangement uses TRBV2 and TRBJ1-1, with a possible D match to TRBD1 (5 bases). Deletions cut 4 bases from V and 0 bases from J, with 15 bases between. Germline V CDR1 and CDR2: SNHLY, FYNNEI. This CDR3 region has 16 residues. CDR3 protein: CASSARGDSMNTEAFF. The CDR3 DNA is TGTGCCAGCAGTGCGCGGGGGGATAGTATGAACACTGAAGCTTTCTTT.

V and J are TRBV5-1 and TRBJ2-1; the match to TRBD2 covers 7 bases. Germline values: CDR1 SGHRS, CDR2 YFSETQ. This CDR3 is built from 14 residues. V lost 4 bases to trimming and J lost 4 bases; unmatched junction nucleotides: 5. In DNA form, the CDR3 reads TGCGCCAGCAGCCCCGGGGGGTTTTACAATGAGCAGTTCTTC. Its translation is CASSPGGFYNEQFF.

The rearrangement joins TRBV18 to TRBJ1-3; D is unresolved. Germline V gene lookup returns CDR1 KGHSH and CDR2 LQKENI. The CDR3 contains 14 residues. Trimming cost V 2 bases and J 5 bases, with 10 bases left between them. The CDR3 region is CASSPVESRNTIYF. DNA for the CDR3: TGTGCCAGCTCACCAGTCGAATCTCGAAACACCATATATTTT.

This clonotype was detected many times. The chain links TRBV2 to TRBJ2-1, with TRBD2 matching over 7 bases. Trimming removed 4 bases from V and 7 bases from J; junction bases left unmatched: 7. CDR3 length: 14 amino acids. Germline V CDR1 and CDR2: SNHLY, FYNNEI. The chain's CDR3 is CASSVASGFNEQFF. In DNA form, the CDR3 reads TGTGCCAGCAGTGTAGCTAGCGGCTTTAATGAGCAGTTCTTC.

This clonotype has a handful of counts. This chain uses TRBV19 with TRBJ2-5, with 11 bases matching TRBD1. The CDR3 extends over 15 amino acids. Looked up from germline, CDR1 is LNHDA and CDR2 is SQIVND (reference sequence). The trim removed 8 bases at V and 5 bases at J, leaving 10 bases unmatched. The CDR3 sequence is CASARTGGVGETQYF. CDR3 bases: TGTGCCAGTGCCCGGACAGGGGGCGTCGGGGAGACCCAGTACTTC. Combining the CDR3 with reference TRBV19 and TRBJ2-5 gives the whole variable domain DGGITQSPKYLFRKEGQNVTLSCEQNLNHDAMYWYRQDPGQGLRLIYYSQIVNDFQKGDIAEGYSVSREKKESFPLTVTSAQKNPTAFYLCASARTGGVGETQYFGPGTRLLVL.

For this clonotype: One junction end disagrees with the germline gene, perhaps due to a read error. J is TRBJ2-1 and V is TRBV7-7; perhaps TRBD1 as D (5 bases). Germline CDR1 is SSHAT and CDR2 is FNYEAQ (reference sequence). The CDR3 runs to 11 residues. This chain's CDR3 is CASSLAGEQFF. The DNA of the CDR3 is TGTGCTAGCAGCTTAGCAGGGGAGCAGTTCTTC.

This clonotype was counted a few times. The chain couples TRBV7-9 to TRBJ2-5; D is unresolved. Germline CDR1 SEHNR, CDR2 FQNEAQ (reference sequence). Trimming cost V 7 bases and J 3 bases, with 21 bases left between them. The CDR3 has 16 amino acids. CDR3 nucleotides: TGTGCCAGCACCCTACTGGGAACACTGGTGGAAGAGACCCAGTACTTC. Amino acids: CASTLLGTLVEETQYF. Using reference TRBV7-9 and TRBJ2-5 for the parts outside the CDR3, the full variable domain is DTGVSQNPRHKITKRGQNVTFRCDPISEHNRLYWYRQTLGQGPEFLTYFQNEAQLEKSRLLSDRFSAERPKGSFSTLEIQRTEQGDSAMYLCASTLLGTLVEETQYFGPGTRLLVL.

Many counts were recorded for this clonotype. This chain uses TRBV18 with TRBJ1-1; D ambiguous. This CDR3 is built from 14 residues. V lost 3 bases and J lost 2, with 10 bases in between. The germline gives CDR1 KGHSH, CDR2 LQKENI. The CDR3 spells CASSPRPYNTEAFF. CDR3 sequence (DNA): TGTGCCAGCTCACCCCGACCGTATAACACTGAAGCTTTCTTT.

The V call is TRBV20-1, the J call TRBJ2-1; TRBD2 matches 11 bases. Per the germline V gene, CDR1 is DFQATT and CDR2 is SNEGSKA (reference sequence). Trimming cost V 5 bases and J 3 bases; bases outside gene matches: 3. The CDR3 is made up of 14 amino acids. For the CDR3, the DNA is TGCAGTGCTGGGACTAGCGGACTCTACAATGAGCAGTTCTTC. Protein: CSAGTSGLYNEQFF.

The table lists this clonotype with many counts. CDR3 sequence (DNA): TGTGCCTGGAGTGTAAACAGGAACACTGAAGCTTTCTTT. As protein: CAWSVNRNTEAFF. The chain uses TRBV30 and TRBJ1-1; D is unresolved. Germline values: CDR1 GTSNPN, CDR2 SVGIG (reference sequence). Trimming left V 0 bases short and J 1 base short, with 6 bases between. The CDR3 totals 13 residues.

This clonotype has at least ten counts. The V gene is TRBV28, the J gene TRBJ2-1, with 9 positions matching TRBD1. The CDR3 loop spans 12 amino acids. Germline V lookup: CDR1 MDHEN, CDR2 SYDVKM. Losses at the gene ends were 7 bases for V and 7 bases for J; bases not matched to a gene: 2. The CDR3 sequence: CASIGQGNEQFF. In DNA, the CDR3 is TGTGCCAGCATAGGACAGGGGAATGAGCAGTTCTTC.

The genes are TRBV19 and TRBJ2-1; D is unclear. The V and J ends lost 3 bases and 9 bases respectively, with 6 bases between them. This CDR3 region has 11 residues. The germline gives CDR1 LNHDA, CDR2 SQIVND (reference sequence). The CDR3 nucleotides are TGTGCCAGTAGTATTGGACGTGAGCAGTTCTTC. It yields the protein CASSIGREQFF.

This chain joins TRBV29-1 and TRBJ1-4, with D perhaps matching TRBD1 (5 bases). Germline V gene data show CDR1 as SQVTM and CDR2 as ANQGSEA. The CDR3 totals 13 residues. Trimming removed 5 bases at V and 8 bases at J, with 15 bases between. The DNA of the CDR3 is TGCAGCGTTCGGGCCTCGGGGGGGGAAAAACTGTTTTTT. It specifies CSVRASGGEKLFF.

The chain couples TRBV6-2 or TRBV6-3 to TRBJ2-1; a possible D gene is TRBD1 (6 bases). V was trimmed by 6 bases and J by 5 bases, leaving 17 bases between them. Germline loops: CDR1 MNHEY, CDR2 SVGEGT. The CDR3 totals 15 residues. This CDR3 reads CASRKGAGVNNEQFF. The CDR3, as DNA: TGTGCCAGCAGAAAAGGGGCAGGGGTGAACAATGAGCAGTTCTTC.